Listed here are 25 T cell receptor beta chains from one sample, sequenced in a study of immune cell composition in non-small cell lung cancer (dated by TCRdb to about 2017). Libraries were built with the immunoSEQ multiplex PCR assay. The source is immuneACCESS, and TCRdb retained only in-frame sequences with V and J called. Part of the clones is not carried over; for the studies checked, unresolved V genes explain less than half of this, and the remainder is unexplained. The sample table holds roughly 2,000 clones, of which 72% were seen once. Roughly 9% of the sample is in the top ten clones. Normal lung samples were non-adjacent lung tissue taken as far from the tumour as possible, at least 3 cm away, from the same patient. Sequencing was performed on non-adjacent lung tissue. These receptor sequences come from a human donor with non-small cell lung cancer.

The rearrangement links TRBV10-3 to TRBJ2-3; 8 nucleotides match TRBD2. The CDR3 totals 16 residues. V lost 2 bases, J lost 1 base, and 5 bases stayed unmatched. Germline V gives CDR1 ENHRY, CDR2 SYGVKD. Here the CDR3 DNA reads TGTGCCATCAGTGAGAGGGCTAGCGGGCGCACAGATACGCAGTATTTT. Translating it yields CAISERASGRTDTQYF.

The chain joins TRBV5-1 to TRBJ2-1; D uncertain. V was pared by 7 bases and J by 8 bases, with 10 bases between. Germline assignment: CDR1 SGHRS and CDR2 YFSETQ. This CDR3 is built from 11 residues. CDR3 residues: CASCEHDEQFF. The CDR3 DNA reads TGCGCCAGCTGTGAGCACGATGAGCAGTTCTTC.

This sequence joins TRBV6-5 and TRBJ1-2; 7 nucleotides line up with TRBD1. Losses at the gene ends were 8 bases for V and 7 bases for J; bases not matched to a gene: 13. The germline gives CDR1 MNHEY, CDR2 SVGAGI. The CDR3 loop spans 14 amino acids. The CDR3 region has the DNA TGTGCCAGCGGCCAGGGGGGCCAGGGTGGTGGCTACACCTTC. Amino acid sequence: CASGQGGQGGGYTF.

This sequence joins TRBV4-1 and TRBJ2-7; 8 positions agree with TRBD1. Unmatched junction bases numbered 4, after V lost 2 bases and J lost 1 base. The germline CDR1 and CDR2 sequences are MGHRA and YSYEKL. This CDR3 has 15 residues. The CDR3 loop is CASSQTRTGSYEQYF. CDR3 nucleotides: TGCGCCAGCAGCCAAACGAGGACAGGGTCCTACGAGCAGTACTTC.

The CDR3 nucleotides are TGTGCCAGTAACATACTGGACAGGGGTGATCAGCCCCAGCATTTT. Its protein product is CASNILDRGDQPQHF. The chain uses TRBV19 and TRBJ1-5, with 9 positions matching TRBD1. CDR1 and CDR2 (germline): LNHDA, SQIVND (reference sequence). The ends lost 7 bases at V and 5 bases at J; junction bases unmatched: 9. This CDR3 comprises 15 residues.

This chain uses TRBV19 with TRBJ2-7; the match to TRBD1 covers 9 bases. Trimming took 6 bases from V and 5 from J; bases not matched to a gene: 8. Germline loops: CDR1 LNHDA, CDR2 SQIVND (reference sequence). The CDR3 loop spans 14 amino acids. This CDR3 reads CASRRTGGRDEQYF. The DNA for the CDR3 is TGTGCCAGTAGACGCACAGGGGGCCGAGACGAGCAGTACTTC.

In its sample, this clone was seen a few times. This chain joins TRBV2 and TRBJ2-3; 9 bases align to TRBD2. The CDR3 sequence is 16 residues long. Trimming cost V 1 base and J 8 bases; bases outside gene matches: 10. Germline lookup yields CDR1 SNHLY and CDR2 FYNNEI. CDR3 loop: CASSEEAGGRGATQYF. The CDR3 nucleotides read TGTGCCAGCAGTGAAGAGGCGGGAGGGAGGGGAGCTACGCAGTATTTT.

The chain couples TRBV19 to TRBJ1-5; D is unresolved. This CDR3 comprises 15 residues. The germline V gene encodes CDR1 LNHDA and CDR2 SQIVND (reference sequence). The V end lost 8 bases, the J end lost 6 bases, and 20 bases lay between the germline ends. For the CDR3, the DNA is TGTGCCAGTCCTCCCCTCGGGAGGATCCCTCAGCCCCAGCATTTT. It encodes CASPPLGRIPQPQHF. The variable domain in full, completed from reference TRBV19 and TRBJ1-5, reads DGGITQSPKYLFRKEGQNVTLSCEQNLNHDAMYWYRQDPGQGLRLIYYSQIVNDFQKGDIAEGYSVSREKKESFPLTVTSAQKNPTAFYLCASPPLGRIPQPQHFGDGTRLSIL.

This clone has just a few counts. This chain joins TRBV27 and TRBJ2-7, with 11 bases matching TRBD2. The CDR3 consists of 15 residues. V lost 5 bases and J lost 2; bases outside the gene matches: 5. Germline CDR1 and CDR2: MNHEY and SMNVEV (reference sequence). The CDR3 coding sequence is TGTGCCAGCAGTCCTACGGGACTAGCGGCCTACGAGCAGTACTTC. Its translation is CASSPTGLAAYEQYF.

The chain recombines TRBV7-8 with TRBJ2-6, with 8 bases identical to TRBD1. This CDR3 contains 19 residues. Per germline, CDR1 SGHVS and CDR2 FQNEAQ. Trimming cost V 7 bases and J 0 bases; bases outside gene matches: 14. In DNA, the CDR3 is TGTGCCAGCACCGATCCGATGGGACAGGCTGCCTCTGGGGCCAACGTCCTGACTTTC. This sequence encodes CASTDPMGQAASGANVLTF.

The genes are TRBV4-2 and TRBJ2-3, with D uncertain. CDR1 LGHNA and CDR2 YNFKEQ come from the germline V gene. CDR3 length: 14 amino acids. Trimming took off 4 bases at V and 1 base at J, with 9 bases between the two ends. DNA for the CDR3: TGTGCCAGCAGCCGGGCTCCCCGCACAGATACGCAGTATTTT. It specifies CASSRAPRTDTQYF.

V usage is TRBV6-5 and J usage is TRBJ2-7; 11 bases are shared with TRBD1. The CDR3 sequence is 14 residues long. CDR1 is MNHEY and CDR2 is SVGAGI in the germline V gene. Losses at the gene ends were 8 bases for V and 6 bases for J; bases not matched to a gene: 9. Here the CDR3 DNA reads TGTGCCAGCGCTACCGGGACAGGGGGGCTCGAGCAGTACTTC. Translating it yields CASATGTGGLEQYF.

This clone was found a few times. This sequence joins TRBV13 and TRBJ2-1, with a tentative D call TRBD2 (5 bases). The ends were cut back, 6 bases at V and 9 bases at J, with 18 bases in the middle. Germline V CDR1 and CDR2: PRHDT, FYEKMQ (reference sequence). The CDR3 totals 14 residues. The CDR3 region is CASRPPNVRGEQFF. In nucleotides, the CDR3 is TGTGCCAGCAGACCCCCAAATGTCCGGGGTGAGCAGTTCTTC.

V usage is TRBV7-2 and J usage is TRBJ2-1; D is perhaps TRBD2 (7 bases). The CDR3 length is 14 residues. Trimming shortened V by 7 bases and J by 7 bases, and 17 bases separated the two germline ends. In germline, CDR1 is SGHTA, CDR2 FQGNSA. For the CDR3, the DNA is TGTGCCAGCAACTGGGGGGGGGCGGCGAATGAGCAGTTCTTC. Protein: CASNWGGAANEQFF.

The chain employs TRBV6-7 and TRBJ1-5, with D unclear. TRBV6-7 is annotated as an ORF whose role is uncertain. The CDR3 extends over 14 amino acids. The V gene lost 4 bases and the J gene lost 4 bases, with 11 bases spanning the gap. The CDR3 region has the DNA TGTGCCAGCAGTTCCCACCCTATTAATCAGCCCCAGCATTTT. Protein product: CASSSHPINQPQHF.

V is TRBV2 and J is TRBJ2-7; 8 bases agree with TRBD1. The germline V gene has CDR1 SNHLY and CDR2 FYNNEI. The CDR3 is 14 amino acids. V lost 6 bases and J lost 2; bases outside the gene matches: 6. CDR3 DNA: TGTGCCAGCAGCGACGGACAGGGAACCTACGAGCAGTACTTC. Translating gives CASSDGQGTYEQYF.

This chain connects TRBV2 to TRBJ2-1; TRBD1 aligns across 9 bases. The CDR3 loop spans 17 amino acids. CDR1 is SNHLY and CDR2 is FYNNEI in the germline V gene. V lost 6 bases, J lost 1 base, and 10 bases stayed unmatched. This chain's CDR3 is CASSTGTGIESYNEQFF. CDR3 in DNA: TGTGCCAGCAGCACCGGGACAGGGATCGAATCCTACAATGAGCAGTTCTTC.

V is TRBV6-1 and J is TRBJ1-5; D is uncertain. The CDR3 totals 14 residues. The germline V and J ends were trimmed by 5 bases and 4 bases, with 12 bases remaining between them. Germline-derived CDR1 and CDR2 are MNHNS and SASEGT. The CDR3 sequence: CASSSHPINQPQHF. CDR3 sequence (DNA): TGTGCCAGCAGTTCCCACCCTATTAATCAGCCCCAGCATTTT.

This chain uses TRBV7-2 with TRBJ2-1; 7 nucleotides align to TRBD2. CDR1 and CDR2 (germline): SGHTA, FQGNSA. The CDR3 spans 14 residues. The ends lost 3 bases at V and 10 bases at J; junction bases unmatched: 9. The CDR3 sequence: CASSLGREFREQFF. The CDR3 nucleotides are TGTGCCAGCAGCTTGGGGCGGGAGTTTAGGGAGCAGTTCTTC.

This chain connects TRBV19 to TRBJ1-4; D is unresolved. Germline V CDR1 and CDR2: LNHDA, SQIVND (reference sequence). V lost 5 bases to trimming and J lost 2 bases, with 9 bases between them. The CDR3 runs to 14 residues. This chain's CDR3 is CASSLATTNEKLFF. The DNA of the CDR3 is TGTGCCAGTAGTCTAGCCACTACTAATGAAAAACTGTTTTTT.

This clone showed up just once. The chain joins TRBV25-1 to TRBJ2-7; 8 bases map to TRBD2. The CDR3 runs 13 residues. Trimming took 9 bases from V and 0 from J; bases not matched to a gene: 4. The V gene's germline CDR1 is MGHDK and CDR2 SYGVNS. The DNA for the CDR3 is TGTGCCAGTTCTAGCGGGTCCTCCTACGAGCAGTACTTC. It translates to CASSSGSSYEQYF.

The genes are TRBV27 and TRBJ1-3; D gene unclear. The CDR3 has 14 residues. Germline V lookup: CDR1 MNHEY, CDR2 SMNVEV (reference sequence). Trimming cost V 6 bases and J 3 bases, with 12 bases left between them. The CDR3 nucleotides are TGTGCCAGCAGGACCGCTCGGGATGGAAACACCATATATTTT. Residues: CASRTARDGNTIYF.

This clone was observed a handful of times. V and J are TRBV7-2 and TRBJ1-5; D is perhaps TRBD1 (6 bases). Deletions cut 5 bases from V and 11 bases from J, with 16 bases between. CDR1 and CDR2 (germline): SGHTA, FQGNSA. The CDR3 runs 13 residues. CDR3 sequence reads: CASSPGQFLAQHF. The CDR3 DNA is TGTGCCAGCAGCCCCGGACAGTTTTTAGCCCAGCATTTT.

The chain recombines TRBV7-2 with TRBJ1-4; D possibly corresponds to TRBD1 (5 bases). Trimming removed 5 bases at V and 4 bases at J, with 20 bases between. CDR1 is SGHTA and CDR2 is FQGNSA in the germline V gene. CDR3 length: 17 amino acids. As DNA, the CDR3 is TGTGCCAGCAGCCAGACAGTTTTGGGCCCTTTTAATGAAAAACTGTTTTTT. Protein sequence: CASSQTVLGPFNEKLFF. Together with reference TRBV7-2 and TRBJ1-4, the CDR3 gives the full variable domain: GAGVSQSPSNKVTEKGKDVELRCDPISGHTALYWYRQSLGQGLEFLIYFQGNSAPDKSGLPSDRFSAERTGGSVSTLTIQRTQQEDSAVYLCASSQTVLGPFNEKLFFGSGTQLSVL.

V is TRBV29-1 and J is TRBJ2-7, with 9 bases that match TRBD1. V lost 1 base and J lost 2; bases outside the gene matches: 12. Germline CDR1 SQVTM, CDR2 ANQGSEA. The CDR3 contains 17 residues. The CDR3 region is CSVEAFWGQGATYEQYF. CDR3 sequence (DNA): TGCAGCGTTGAAGCGTTTTGGGGACAGGGAGCGACCTACGAGCAGTACTTC.